Listed below are T cell receptor beta chains from one sample, sequenced in a study of chemoradiotherapy in HPV16-positive cancers. The assay was immunoSEQ multiplex PCR, and TCRdb's table has in-frame clones only and misses some. The sample holds some 8,800 clones, 70% to 80% seen once. This sample was taken from a patient who underwent chemoradiotherapy. These TCRs come from a human donor with HPV-associated anogenital cancer. Both conserved end residues are part of each CDR3. Each record gives: V gene, clone size, CDR3 length, D gene, J gene, CDR3 protein, CDR3 DNA. A D gene is named only where the DNA matches it firmly. Size tells how often a clone was seen (once, few, many) or the class of an expanded clone, and some rows leave it out.

V: TRBV10-2; size: once; length: 15; D: TRBD2; J: TRBJ2-1; CDR3: CASRTSGGSLNEQFF; DNA: TGCGCCAGCCGGACTAGCGGGGGGAGTTTGAATGAGCAGTTCTTC
V: TRBV6-1; size: .; length: 16; D: .; J: TRBJ2-5; CDR3: CASSEGAGVRQETQYF; DNA: TGTGCCAGCAGTGAAGGGGCAGGGGTAAGGCAAGAGACCCAGTACTTC
V: TRBV7-9; size: .; length: 15; D: .; J: TRBJ1-1; CDR3: CASSTYGPTDTEAFF; DNA: TGTGCCAGCAGCACGTATGGCCCAACGGACACTGAAGCTTTCTTT
V: TRBV5-4; size: .; length: 16; D: TRBD1; J: TRBJ2-7; CDR3: CASSPVPWTGRNEQYF; DNA: TGTGCCAGCAGCCCAGTCCCTTGGACAGGGAGGAACGAGCAGTACTTC
V: TRBV6-1; size: .; length: 13; D: .; J: TRBJ2-5; CDR3: CASSAGPGETQYF; DNA: TGTGCCAGCAGTGCAGGGCCTGGGGAGACCCAGTACTTC
V: TRBV30; size: .; length: 15; D: TRBD1; J: TRBJ1-4; CDR3: CAWSVRRTGGEKLFF; DNA: TGTGCCTGGAGTGTACGGCGGACAGGGGGTGAAAAACTGTTTTTT
V: TRBV9; size: .; length: 14; D: .; J: TRBJ2-3; CDR3: CASSGGGRTDTQYF; DNA: TGTGCCAGCAGCGGGGGGGGGCGGACAGATACGCAGTATTTT
V: TRBV19; size: few; length: 14; D: TRBD1; J: TRBJ1-2; CDR3: CASSVTGGPYGYTF; DNA: TGTGCCAGTAGTGTCACAGGGGGTCCTTATGGCTACACCTTC
V: TRBV9; size: few; length: 17; D: .; J: TRBJ2-1; CDR3: CASSVEGRGIRSNEQFF; DNA: TGTGCCAGCAGCGTAGAGGGGCGGGGCATTAGGAGCAATGAGCAGTTCTTC
V: TRBV9; size: .; length: 15; D: .; J: TRBJ2-2; CDR3: CASSAPTGGAEKLFF; DNA: TGTGCCAGCAGCGCTCCCACCGGTGGGGCAGAGAAACTGTTTTTT
V: TRBV30; size: .; length: 15; D: .; J: TRBJ1-3; CDR3: CAWSVRGGGRNTIYF; DNA: TGTGCCTGGAGTGTACGAGGCGGAGGAAGAAACACCATATATTTT
V: TRBV9; size: .; length: 18; D: TRBD1; J: TRBJ2-6; CDR3: CASSIRDRSLSGANVLTF; DNA: TGTGCCAGCAGCATCCGGGACAGAAGCCTATCTGGGGCCAACGTCCTGACTTTC
V: TRBV7-2; size: .; length: 12; D: .; J: TRBJ1-1; CDR3: CASSLGGGEAFF; DNA: TGTGCCAGCAGTCTAGGAGGTGGAGAAGCTTTCTTT
V: TRBV7-9; size: .; length: 16; D: .; J: TRBJ2-2; CDR3: CASSSNRDVASGELFF; DNA: TGTGCCAGCAGCTCGAACAGGGATGTTGCGTCCGGGGAGCTGTTTTTT
V: TRBV10-3; size: few; length: 16; D: TRBD1; J: TRBJ1-6; CDR3: CAIKPTGSPQNSPLHF; DNA: TGTGCCATCAAGCCGACAGGGTCCCCACAGAATTCACCCCTCCACTTT
V: TRBV19; size: .; length: 13; D: .; J: TRBJ2-7; CDR3: CASVPSCPYEQYF; DNA: TGTGCCAGTGTACCCTCCTGCCCCTACGAGCAGTACTTC
V: TRBV11-2; size: .; length: 15; D: TRBD1; J: TRBJ2-3; CDR3: CATTLAGTGPDTQYF; DNA: TGTGCCACTACCCTCGCCGGGACAGGGCCAGATACGCAGTATTTT
V: TRBV4-1; size: few; length: 14; D: TRBD1; J: TRBJ2-7; CDR3: CASSPVTGLYEQYF; DNA: TGCGCCAGCAGCCCCGTGACAGGGCTTTACGAGCAGTACTTC
V: TRBV14; size: .; length: 13; D: .; J: TRBJ1-1; CDR3: CASSQVGRGAAFF; DNA: TGTGCCAGCAGCCAAGTAGGTCGGGGCGCGGCTTTCTTT
V: TRBV27; size: .; length: 11; D: .; J: TRBJ1-1; CDR3: CASRGYTEAFF; DNA: TGTGCCAGCAGAGGTTATACTGAAGCTTTCTTT
V: TRBV6-1; size: .; length: 15; D: TRBD2; J: TRBJ2-1; CDR3: CASSEFGTSFVEQFF; DNA: TGTGCCAGCAGTGAGTTCGGGACTAGCTTCGTTGAGCAGTTCTTC
V: TRBV30; size: .; length: 13; D: .; J: TRBJ1-5; CDR3: CAWSGQQDQPQHF; DNA: TGTGCCTGGAGCGGACAGCAAGATCAGCCCCAGCATTTT
V: TRBV29-1; size: few; length: 12; D: .; J: TRBJ2-5; CDR3: CSAVGVQETQYF; DNA: TGCAGCGCCGTGGGGGTCCAAGAGACCCAGTACTTC
V: TRBV7-2; size: .; length: 13; D: .; J: TRBJ1-4; CDR3: CASSSDDVGKLFF; DNA: TGTGCCAGCAGCTCAGATGACGTGGGAAAACTGTTTTTT